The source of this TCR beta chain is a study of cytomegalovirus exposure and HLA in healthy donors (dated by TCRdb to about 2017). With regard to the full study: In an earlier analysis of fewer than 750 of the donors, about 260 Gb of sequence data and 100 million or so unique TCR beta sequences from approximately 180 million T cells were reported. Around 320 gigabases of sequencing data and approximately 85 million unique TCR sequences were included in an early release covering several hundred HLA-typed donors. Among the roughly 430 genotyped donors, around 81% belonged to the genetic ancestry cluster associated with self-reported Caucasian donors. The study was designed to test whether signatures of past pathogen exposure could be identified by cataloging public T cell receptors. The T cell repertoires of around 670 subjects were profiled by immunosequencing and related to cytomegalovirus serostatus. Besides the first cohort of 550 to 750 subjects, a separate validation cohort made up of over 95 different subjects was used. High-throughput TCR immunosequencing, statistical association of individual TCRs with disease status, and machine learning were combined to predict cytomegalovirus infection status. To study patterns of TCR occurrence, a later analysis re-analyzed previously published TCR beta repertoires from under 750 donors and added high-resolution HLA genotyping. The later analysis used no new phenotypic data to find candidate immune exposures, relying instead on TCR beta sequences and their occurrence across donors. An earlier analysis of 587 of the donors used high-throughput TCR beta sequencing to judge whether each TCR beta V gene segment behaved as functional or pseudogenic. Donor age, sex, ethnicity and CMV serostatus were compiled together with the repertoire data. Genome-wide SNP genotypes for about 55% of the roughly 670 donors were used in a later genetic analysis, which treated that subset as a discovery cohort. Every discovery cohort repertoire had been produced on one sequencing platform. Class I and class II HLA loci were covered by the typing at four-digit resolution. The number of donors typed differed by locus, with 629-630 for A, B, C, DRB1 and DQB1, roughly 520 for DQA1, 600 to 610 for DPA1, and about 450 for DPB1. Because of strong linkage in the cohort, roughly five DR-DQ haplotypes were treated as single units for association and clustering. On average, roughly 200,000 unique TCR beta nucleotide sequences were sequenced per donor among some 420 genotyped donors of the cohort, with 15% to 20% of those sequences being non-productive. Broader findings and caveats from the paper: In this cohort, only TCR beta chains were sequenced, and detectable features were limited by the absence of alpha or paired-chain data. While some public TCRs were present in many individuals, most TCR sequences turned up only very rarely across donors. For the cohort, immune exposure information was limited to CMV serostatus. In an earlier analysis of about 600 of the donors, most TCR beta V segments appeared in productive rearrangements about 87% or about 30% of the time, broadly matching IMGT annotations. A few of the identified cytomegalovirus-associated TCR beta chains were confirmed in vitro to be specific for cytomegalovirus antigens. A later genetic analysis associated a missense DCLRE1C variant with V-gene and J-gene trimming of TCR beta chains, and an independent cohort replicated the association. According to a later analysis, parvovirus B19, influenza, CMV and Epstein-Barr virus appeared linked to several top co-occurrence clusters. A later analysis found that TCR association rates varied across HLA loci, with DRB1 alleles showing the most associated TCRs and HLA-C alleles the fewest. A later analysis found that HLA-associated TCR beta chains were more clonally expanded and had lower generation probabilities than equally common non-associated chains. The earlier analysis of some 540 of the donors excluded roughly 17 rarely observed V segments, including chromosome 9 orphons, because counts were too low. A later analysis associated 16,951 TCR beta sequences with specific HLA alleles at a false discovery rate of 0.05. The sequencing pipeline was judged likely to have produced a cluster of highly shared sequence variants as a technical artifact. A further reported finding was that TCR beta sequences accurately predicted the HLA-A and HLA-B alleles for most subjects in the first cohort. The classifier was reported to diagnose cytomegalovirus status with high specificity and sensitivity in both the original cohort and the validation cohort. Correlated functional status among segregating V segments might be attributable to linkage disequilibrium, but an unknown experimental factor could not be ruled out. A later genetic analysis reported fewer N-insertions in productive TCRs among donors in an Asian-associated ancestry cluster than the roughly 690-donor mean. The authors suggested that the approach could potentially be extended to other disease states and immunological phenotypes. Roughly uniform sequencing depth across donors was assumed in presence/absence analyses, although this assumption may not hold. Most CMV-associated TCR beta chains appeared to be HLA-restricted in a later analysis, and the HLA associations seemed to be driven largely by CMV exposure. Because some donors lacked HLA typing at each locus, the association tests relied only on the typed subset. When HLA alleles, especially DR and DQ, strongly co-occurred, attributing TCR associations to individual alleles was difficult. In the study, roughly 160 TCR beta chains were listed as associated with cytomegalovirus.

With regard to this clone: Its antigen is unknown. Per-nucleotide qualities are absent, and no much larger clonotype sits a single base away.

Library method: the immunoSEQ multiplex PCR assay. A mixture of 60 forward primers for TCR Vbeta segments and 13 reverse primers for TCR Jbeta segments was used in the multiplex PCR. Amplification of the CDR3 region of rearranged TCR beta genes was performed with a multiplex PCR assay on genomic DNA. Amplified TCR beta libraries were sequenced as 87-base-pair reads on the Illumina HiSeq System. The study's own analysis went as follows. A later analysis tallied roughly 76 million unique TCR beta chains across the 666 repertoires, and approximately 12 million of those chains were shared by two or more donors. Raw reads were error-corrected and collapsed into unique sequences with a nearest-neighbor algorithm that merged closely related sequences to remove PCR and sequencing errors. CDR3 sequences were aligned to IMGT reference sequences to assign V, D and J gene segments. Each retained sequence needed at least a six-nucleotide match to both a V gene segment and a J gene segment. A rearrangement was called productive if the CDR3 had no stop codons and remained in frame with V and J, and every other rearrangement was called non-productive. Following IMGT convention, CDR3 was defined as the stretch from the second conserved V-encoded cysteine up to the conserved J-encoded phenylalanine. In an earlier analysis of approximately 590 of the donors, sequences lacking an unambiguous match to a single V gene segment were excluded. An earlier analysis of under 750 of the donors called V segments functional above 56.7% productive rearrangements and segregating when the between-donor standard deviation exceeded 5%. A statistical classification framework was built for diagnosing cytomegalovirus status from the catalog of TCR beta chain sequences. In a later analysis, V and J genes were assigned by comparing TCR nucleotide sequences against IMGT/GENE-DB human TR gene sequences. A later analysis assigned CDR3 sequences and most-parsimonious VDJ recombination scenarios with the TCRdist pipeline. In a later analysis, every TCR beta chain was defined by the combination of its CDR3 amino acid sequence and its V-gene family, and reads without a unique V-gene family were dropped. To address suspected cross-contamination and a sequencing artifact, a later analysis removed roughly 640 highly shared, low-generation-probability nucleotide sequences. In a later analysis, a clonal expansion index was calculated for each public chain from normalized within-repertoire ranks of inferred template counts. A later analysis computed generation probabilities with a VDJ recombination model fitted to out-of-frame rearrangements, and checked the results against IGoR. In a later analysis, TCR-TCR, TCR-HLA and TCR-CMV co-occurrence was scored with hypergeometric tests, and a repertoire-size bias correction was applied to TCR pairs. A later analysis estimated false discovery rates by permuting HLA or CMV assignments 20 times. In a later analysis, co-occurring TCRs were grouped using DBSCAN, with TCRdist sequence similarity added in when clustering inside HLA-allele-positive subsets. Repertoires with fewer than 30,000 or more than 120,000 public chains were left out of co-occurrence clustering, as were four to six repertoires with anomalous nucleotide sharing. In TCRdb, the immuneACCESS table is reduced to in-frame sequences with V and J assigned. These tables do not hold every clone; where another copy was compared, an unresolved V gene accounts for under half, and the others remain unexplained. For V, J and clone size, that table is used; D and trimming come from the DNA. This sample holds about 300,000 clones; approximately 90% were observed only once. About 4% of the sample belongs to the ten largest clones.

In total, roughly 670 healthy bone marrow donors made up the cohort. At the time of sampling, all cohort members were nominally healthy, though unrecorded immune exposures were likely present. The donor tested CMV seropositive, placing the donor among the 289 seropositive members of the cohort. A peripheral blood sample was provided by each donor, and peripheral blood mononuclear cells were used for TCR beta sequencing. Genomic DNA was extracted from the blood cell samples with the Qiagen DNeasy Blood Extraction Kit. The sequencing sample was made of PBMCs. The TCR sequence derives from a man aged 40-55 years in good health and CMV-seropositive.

Here the CDR3 is given as CASSSGLDIEQYF. The bases read TGTGCCAGCTCATCCGGACTAGACATCGAGCAGTACTTC. This chain joins TRBV18 to TRBJ2-7; the junction holds 7 bases that match TRBD2. The junction shows trimming of 5 bases on V and 6 bases on J, and the gene matches do not reach 7 bases of it. The CDR3 runs 13 amino acids, cysteine and phenylalanine included. The only DNA kept is the CDR3, 39 bases in frame from the first base. The germline V gene sets CDR1 to KGHSH and CDR2 to LQKENI.